The T cell receptor (beta chain) under discussion was sequenced for a study of T cells after yellow fever vaccination. Across the whole study: Low-cell-number fractions were prepared with SMART-Seq v4 Ultra Low Input. Findings and caveats of the study: The booster saw the reappearance of most primary-vaccination clones (approximately 97% CD4, about 88% CD8). The bulk population could contribute abundant contaminating clonotypes to FACS-sorted repertoires.

Template-switching 5'RACE yielded the TCR cDNA; a universal primer site and UMIs were added in the process. TCRdb analysed the 5' RACE reads with MiXCR anew, one entry per CDR3 protein. Here the sample spans around 350,000 distinct CDR3 sequences, more than 5.5% being singletons. The germline V gene encodes CDR1 SGHTA and CDR2 FQGTGA. The V gene lost 4 bases and the J gene lost 5 bases, with 11 bases spanning the gap. This CDR3 has 13 residues. In its sample, this clonotype was seen many times. Antigen: not known. The sequence came from a young man who received the YFV17D yellow fever vaccine. Material: PBMCs, obtained 5 days after the yellow fever booster vaccination. V and J are TRBV7-3 and TRBJ2-5; the D gene could be TRBD1 or TRBD2 (5 bases each). The CDR3 sequence is CASSSRGAETQYF. DNA for the CDR3: TGTGCCAGCAGCTCTAGGGGAGCCGAGACCCAGTACTTC.